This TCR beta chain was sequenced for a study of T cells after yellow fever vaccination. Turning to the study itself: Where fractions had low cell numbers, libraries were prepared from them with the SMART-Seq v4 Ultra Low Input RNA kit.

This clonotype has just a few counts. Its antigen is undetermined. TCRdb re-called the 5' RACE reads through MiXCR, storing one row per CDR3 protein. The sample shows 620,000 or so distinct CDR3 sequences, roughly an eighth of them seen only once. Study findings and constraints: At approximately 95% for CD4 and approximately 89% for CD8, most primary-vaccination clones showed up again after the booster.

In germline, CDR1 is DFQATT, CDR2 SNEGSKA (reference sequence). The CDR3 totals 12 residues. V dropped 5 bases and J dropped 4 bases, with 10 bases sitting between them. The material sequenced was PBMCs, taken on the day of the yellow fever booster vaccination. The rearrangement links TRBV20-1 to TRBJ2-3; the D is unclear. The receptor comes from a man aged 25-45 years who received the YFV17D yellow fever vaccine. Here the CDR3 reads CSAPFQADTQYF. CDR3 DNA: TGCAGTGCTCCCTTCCAGGCAGATACGCAGTATTTT.